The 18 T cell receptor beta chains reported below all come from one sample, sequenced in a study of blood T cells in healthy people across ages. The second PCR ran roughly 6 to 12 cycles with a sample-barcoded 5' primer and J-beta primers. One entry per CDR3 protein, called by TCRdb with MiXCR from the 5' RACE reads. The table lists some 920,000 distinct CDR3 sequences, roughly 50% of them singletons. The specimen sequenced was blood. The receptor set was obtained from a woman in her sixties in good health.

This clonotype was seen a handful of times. CDR3 residues: CASSIIAGSYYEQYF. CDR3 bases: TGCGCCAGCAGCATAATAGCGGGTTCCTACTACGAGCAGTACTTC. The rearrangement links TRBV5-1 to TRBJ2-7; 7 bases align to TRBD2. Losses at the gene ends were 4 bases for V and 3 bases for J; bases not matched to a gene: 10. This CDR3 comprises 15 residues. Germline CDR1 is SGHRS and CDR2 is YFSETQ.

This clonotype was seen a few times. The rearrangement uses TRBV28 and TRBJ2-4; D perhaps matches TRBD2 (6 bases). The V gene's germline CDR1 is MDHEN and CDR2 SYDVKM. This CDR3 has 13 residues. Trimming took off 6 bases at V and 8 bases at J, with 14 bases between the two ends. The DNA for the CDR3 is TGTGCCAGCAGGGGCAGGAGGGACTACATTCAGTACTTC. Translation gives CASRGRRDYIQYF.

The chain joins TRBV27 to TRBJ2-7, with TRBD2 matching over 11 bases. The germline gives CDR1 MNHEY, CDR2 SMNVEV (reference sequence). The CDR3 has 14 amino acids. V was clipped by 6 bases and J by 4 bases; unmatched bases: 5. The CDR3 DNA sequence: TGTGCCAGCAGCCGGGGACTAGCGGATTACGAGCAGTACTTC. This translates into CASSRGLADYEQYF.

DNA for the CDR3: TGTGCCAGCGGAGGACGACAGTCTGGGGCCAACGTCCTGACTTTC. This sequence encodes CASGGRQSGANVLTF. The V call is TRBV14, the J call TRBJ2-6; D may correspond to TRBD1 or TRBD2 (5 bases each). There are 15 residues in the CDR3. Germline CDR1 is SGHDN and CDR2 is FVKESK. V was shortened by 8 bases and J by 1 base, with 12 bases between the two germline ends.

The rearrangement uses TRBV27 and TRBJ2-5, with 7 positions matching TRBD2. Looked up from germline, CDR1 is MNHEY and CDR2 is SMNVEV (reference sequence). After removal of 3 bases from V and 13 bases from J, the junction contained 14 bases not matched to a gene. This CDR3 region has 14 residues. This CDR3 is CASSLGGRGYGRYF. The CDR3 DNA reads TGTGCCAGCAGTTTGGGCGGGAGAGGTTACGGGCGGTACTTC.

The DNA of the CDR3 is TGTGCCACCAGCAGAGATTCTACCACCGGGGAGCTGTTTTTT. Protein sequence: CATSRDSTTGELFF. This chain links TRBV15 with TRBJ2-2; D gene unclear. Trimming shortened V by 0 bases and J by 4 bases, and 6 bases separated the two germline ends. The CDR3 is made up of 14 amino acids. CDR1 is LNHNV and CDR2 is YYDKDF in the germline V gene (reference sequence).

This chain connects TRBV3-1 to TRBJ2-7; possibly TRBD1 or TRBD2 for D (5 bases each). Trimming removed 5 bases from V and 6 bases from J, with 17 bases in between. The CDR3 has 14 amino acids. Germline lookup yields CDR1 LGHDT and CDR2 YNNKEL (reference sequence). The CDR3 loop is CASSSDIPGSEQYF. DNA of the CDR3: TGTGCCAGCAGCTCGGACATACCGGGGAGCGAGCAGTACTTC.

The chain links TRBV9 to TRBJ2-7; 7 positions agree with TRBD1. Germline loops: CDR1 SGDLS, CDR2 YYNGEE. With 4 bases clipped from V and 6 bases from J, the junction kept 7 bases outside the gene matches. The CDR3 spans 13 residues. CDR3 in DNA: TGTGCCAGCAGCTTCCGACCAGGGGGCGAGCAGTACTTC. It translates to CASSFRPGGEQYF.

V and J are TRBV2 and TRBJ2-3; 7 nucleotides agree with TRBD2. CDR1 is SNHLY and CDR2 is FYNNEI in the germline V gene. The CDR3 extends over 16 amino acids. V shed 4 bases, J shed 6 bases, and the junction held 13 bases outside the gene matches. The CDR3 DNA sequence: TGTGCCAGCAGTGCCTACCCGGCGGGGGACGACGATACGCAGTATTTT. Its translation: CASSAYPAGDDDTQYF.

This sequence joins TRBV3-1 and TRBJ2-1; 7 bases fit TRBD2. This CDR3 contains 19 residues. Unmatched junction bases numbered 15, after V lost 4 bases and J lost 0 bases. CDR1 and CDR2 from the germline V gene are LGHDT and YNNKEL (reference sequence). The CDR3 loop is CASSRIFRGGSSSYNEQFF. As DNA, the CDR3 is TGTGCCAGCAGCCGCATCTTTAGGGGAGGGAGTAGCTCCTACAATGAGCAGTTCTTC.

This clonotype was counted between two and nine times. The CDR3 region is CASSKWDGTRVLETQYF. CDR3 DNA sequence: TGCGCCAGCAGCAAGTGGGATGGGACACGGGTATTGGAGACCCAGTACTTC. The rearrangement links TRBV4-1 to TRBJ2-5; D possibly corresponds to TRBD1 (6 bases). From germline, CDR1 is MGHRA and CDR2 YSYEKL. With 5 bases removed from V and 5 bases from J, the gap between germline ends came to 24 bases. This CDR3 has 17 amino acids.

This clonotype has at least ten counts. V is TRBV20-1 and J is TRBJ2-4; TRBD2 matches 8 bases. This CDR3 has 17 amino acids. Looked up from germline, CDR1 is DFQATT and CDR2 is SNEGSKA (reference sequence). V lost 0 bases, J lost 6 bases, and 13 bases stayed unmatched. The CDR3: CSARDRGGSFGVNIQYF. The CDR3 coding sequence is TGCAGTGCTAGAGATCGGGGGGGGTCCTTTGGAGTAAACATTCAGTACTTC.

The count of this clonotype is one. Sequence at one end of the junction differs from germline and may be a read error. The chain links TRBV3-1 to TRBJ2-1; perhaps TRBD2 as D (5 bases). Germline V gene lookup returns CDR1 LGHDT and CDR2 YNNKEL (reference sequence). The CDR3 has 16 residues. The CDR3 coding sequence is TGTGCCAGCAGCCAAGGAATTAACGGGAACTACAATGAGCGGTTCTTC. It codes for CASSQGINGNYNERFF.

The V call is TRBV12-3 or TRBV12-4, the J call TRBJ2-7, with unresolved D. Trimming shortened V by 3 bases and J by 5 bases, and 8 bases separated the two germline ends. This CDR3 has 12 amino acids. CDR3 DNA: TGTGCCAGCAGTTTTGTAGTTAACGAGCAGTACTTC. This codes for CASSFVVNEQYF.

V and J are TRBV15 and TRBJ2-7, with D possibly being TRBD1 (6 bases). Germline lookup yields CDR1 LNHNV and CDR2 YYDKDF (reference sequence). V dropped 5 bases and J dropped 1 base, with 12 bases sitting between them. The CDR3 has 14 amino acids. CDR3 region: CATSPGEGSYEQYF. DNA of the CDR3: TGTGCCACCAGCCCAGGGGAAGGGTCCTACGAGCAGTACTTC.

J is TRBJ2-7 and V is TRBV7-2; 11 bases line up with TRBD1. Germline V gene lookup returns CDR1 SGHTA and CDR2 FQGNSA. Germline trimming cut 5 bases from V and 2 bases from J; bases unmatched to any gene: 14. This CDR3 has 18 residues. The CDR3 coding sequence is TGTGCCAGCAGCAGGTCCGGGACAGGGGGTAGTCGCCCCTACGAGCAGTACTTC. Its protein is CASSRSGTGGSRPYEQYF. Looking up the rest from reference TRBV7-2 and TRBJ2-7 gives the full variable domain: GAGVSQSPSNKVTEKGKDVELRCDPISGHTALYWYRQSLGQGLEFLIYFQGNSAPDKSGLPSDRFSAERTGGSVSTLTIQRTQQEDSAVYLCASSRSGTGGSRPYEQYFGPGTRLTVT.

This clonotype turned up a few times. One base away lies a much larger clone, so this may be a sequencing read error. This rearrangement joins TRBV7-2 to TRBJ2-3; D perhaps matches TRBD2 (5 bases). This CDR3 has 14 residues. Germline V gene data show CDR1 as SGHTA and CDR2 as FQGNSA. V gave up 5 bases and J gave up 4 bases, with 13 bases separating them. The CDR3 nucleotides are TGTGCCAGCAGCGTAGTCCGCGGGTCAGATACGCAGTATTTT. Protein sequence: CASSVVRGSDTQYF.

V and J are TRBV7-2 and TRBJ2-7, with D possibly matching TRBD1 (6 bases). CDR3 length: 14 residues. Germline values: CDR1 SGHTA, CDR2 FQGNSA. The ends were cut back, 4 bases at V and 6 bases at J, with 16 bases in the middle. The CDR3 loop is CASSSPVTGSEQYF. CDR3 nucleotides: TGTGCCAGCAGCTCGCCCGTAACAGGGAGCGAGCAGTACTTC.